The present TCR beta chain was sequenced within a study of Graves' ophthalmopathy and Graves' hyperthyroidism. The study amplified TCR beta CDR3 regions using RNA transcripts. A first-round RT-PCR used HTBI primers, followed by a second-round multiplex PCR. From the multiplex PCR reads, TCRdb called clonotypes with MiXCR, one entry per CDR3 protein. The data contain about 340,000 distinct CDR3 sequences, about a sixth of them singletons. This clonotype has at least ten counts. The target antigen is unknown. The study, taken as a whole, reports: Sensitivity of about 90% and specificity of around 76% were achieved when a 13-signature model separated ophthalmopathy from stable hyperthyroidism.

The V gene's germline CDR1 is LNHDA and CDR2 SQIVND (reference sequence). V lost 8 bases to trimming and J lost 6 bases, with 19 bases between them. CDR3 length: 14 amino acids. The clonotype comes from an adult man with Graves' ophthalmopathy. The genes are TRBV19 and TRBJ1-2; D possibly corresponds to TRBD1 (5 bases). Sequencing was carried out using peripheral blood. The CDR3 coding sequence is TGTGCCAGTTTCTCGCAGGGAGGTTTTAATGGCTACACCTTC. Translating it yields CASFSQGGFNGYTF.